What follows is one T cell receptor beta chain and its context. Germline CDR1 is WSHSY and CDR2 is SAAADI. V was pared by 3 bases and J by 2 bases, with 6 bases of the junction left unmatched. The CDR3 contains 16 residues. This entry comes from a study of blood T cell repertoires in COVID-19. Generated by immunoSEQ multiplex PCR, the TCRdb table keeps only in-frame clones and is missing some. The table includes approximately 60,000 clones, 85% to 90% detected once. V and J are TRBV10-2 and TRBJ2-7; 11 bases line up with TRBD2. The sample taken for sequencing was peripheral blood. The receptor was isolated from a man in his forties or fifties with active COVID-19. CDR3 in DNA: TGCGCCAGCAGTGACCTAGCGGGGGGCAGAACCTACGAGCAGTACTTC. Its protein is CASSDLAGGRTYEQYF.